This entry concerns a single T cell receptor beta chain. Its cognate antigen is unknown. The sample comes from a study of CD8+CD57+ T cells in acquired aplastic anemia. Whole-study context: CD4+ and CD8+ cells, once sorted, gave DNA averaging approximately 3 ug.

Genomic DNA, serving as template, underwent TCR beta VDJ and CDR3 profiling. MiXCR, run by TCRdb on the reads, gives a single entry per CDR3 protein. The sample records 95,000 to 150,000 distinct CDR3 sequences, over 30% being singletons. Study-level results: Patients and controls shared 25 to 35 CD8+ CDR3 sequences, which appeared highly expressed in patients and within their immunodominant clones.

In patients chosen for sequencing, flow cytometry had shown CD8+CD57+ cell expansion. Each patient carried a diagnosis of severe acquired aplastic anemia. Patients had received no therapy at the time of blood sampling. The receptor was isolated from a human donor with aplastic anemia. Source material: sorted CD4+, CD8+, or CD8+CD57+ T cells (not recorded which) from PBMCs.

The CDR3 nucleotides are TGTGCCAGCAGTTCCCGAGACAATGAGCAGTTCTTC. This codes for CASSSRDNEQFF. The V call is TRBV12-3 or TRBV12-4, the J call TRBJ2-1; D gene ambiguous. This CDR3 region has 12 residues. V was shortened by 4 bases and J by 5 bases, with 6 bases between the two germline ends.